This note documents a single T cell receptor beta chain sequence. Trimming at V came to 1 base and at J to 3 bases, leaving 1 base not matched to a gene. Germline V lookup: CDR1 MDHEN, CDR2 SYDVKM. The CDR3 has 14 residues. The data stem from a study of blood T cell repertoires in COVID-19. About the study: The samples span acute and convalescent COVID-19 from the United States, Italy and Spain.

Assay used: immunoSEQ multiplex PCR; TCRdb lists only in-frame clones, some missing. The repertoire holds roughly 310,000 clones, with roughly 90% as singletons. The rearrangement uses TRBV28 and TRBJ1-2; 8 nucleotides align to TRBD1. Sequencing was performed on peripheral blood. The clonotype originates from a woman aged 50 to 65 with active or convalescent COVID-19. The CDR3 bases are TGTGCCAGCAGTTTATCAGGGGGCGACTATGGCTACACCTTC. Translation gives CASSLSGGDYGYTF.